This record looks at one T cell receptor (beta chain) sequence and its context. This entry is derived from a study of blood T cell repertoires in COVID-19. Turning to the study itself: Sample material is recorded as cDNA or gDNA derived from T cells, B-cell-depleted T cells, or PBMCs.

This CDR3 has 17 amino acids. V lost 2 bases, J lost 4 bases, and 20 bases lay in between. From germline, CDR1 is SGHAT and CDR2 FQNNGV. In the study's own analysis: The assay estimated nucleated cells by amplifying reference gene primers. Sequenced by immunoSEQ multiplex PCR; TCRdb stores in-frame clones only, minus some. That table supplies the V and J calls and clone size; D and trimming were determined from the DNA. This sample carries approximately 24,000 clones, more than 85% of them seen once, and the ten largest clones take roughly 2%. Sample: peripheral blood. The chain carries TRBV11-2 and TRBJ2-5; D possibly corresponds to TRBD2 (6 bases). This sequence originates from a human donor in a cohort sampled during active COVID-19. This chain's CDR3 is CASSLLSRLALRETQYF. The CDR3 DNA follows: TGTGCCAGCAGCTTATTGAGTCGGCTAGCGTTACGAGAGACCCAGTACTTC.